A single sample gave rise to the 25 T cell receptor beta chains below, sequenced in a study of tumor-infiltrating lymphocytes in primary liver carcinoma. Without any cell sorting, about 18-31 mg of bulk tissue yielded co-extracted RNA and DNA. Starting from 450 to 500 ng of total RNA, TCR beta cDNA was produced with a primer in the constant region. Construction of TCR beta libraries relied on three successive nested multiplex PCR rounds employing slightly modified ARM-PCR. In the first two PCR rounds, TRBV1-TRBV30 forward primers were paired with a C-beta reverse primer, and each round lasted nine to ten cycles. Each CDR3 protein is one row after TCRdb ran MiXCR on the multiplex PCR reads. The sample includes 85,000 to 100,000 distinct CDR3 sequences, less than 75% of them seen just once. Sequencing was carried out using tumor-adjacent normal liver tissue. The source of these receptors is a middle-aged man with primary liver carcinoma and hepatitis B virus infection.

In the case of this clonotype: A much larger clonotype is one base distant, so this may be a read error. The CDR3 protein is CAIGDQSGTYYGYTF. In nucleotides, the CDR3 is TGTGCCATCGGTGACCAGTCTGGGACTTACTATGGCTACACCTTC. This rearrangement joins TRBV10-3 to TRBJ1-2; tentative D call: TRBD1 (5 bases). Germline lookup yields CDR1 ENHRY and CDR2 SYGVKD. The CDR3 extends over 15 amino acids.

Only a few counts were recorded for this clonotype. The J gene is TRBJ2-7, the V gene TRBV11-2; TRBD2 might be the D (6 bases). Looked up from germline, CDR1 is SGHAT and CDR2 is FQNNGV. The CDR3 has 16 amino acids. Trimming removed 7 bases from V and 2 bases from J, with 21 bases in between. The DNA for the CDR3 is TGTGCCAGCAACCGACTCGGACTATCTGATGCCTACGAGCAGTACTTC. Encoded protein: CASNRLGLSDAYEQYF.

Note on this clonotype: At one end the junction does not follow the germline gene, possibly because of a read error. The rearrangement joins TRBV4-2 to TRBJ2-7, with D perhaps TRBD2 (5 bases). The CDR3 sequence is 19 residues long. Germline-derived CDR1 and CDR2 are LGHNA and YNFKEQ. The CDR3: CASGQEGSGLTSHSYEQCF. In DNA, the CDR3 is TGTGCCAGCGGCCAAGAAGGCAGCGGCTTAACCTCCCACTCCTACGAGCAGTGCTTC.

Comment on this clonotype: A much larger clone differs by one base, so this may be a read error. The chain employs TRBV10-3 and TRBJ2-1; 16 nucleotides line up with TRBD2. CDR1 and CDR2 from the germline V gene are ENHRY and SYGVKD. The CDR3 sequence is 14 residues long. The CDR3 loop is CGIGTSGGDNEQFF. The CDR3, as DNA: TGTGGCATCGGGACTAGCGGGGGGGATAATGAGCAGTTCTTC.

At least ten counts were recorded for this clonotype. The V call is TRBV10-1, the J call TRBJ2-1, with TRBD2 identical over 10 bases. This CDR3 comprises 15 residues. The J segment lost 8 bases and the V segment lost 1 base, leaving 5 bases of the junction unmatched. Germline loops: CDR1 WNHNN, CDR2 SYGVQD (reference sequence). The CDR3 DNA sequence: TGCGCCAGCAGTGAGTTGAGCGGGAGGGTCCATGAGCAGTTCTTC. Translating gives CASSELSGRVHEQFF.

Comment on this clonotype: A much larger clone sits a single nucleotide away, making a read error possible. The chain uses TRBV28 and TRBJ1-5; 7 nucleotides agree with TRBD1. The germline CDR1 and CDR2 sequences are MDHEN and SYDVKM. This CDR3 contains 17 residues. After removal of 6 bases from V and 0 bases from J, the junction contained 11 bases not matched to a gene. For the CDR3, the DNA is TGTGCCAGCAGCTACGTCTGGACAGGTTATAGCAATCAGCCCCAGCATTTT. Amino acid sequence: CASSYVWTGYSNQPQHF.

With regard to this clonotype: An end of the junction differs from the germline gene, which may be a read error. The chain employs TRBV29-1 and TRBJ2-1, with 14 bases aligning to TRBD2. The length of the CDR3 is 16 residues. The V gene's germline CDR1 is SQVTM and CDR2 ANQGSEA. Here the CDR3 reads CSAELGLAGERNEQFF. In DNA, the CDR3 is TGCAGCGCTGAGTTGGGACTAGCGGGAGAGAGGAATGAGCAGTTCTTT.

In regard to this clonotype: This CDR3 is missing its conserved last phenylalanine or tryptophan, likely due to a read error. The chain joins TRBV11-2 to TRBJ1-3; perhaps TRBD1 as D (5 bases). In germline, CDR1 is SGHAT, CDR2 FQNNGV. CDR3 length equals 14 residues. With 8 bases removed from V and 2 bases from J, the gap between germline ends came to 13 bases. As DNA, the CDR3 is TGTGCCAGCTTATTTGGGGGTCCTGGAAACACCATATATTCT. Translated: CASLFGGPGNTIYS.

A note on this clonotype: A much bigger clone sits one base away, suggesting this may be a read error. The V gene is TRBV28, the J gene TRBJ2-1; tentative D call: TRBD1 (6 bases). Per germline, CDR1 MDHEN and CDR2 SYDVKM. V lost 8 bases to trimming and J lost 5 bases, with 19 bases between them. The CDR3 totals 15 residues. This CDR3 reads CASYTSGPGDNEQFF. CDR3 in DNA: TGTGCCAGCTACACATCGGGACCAGGGGACAATGAGCAGTTCTTC.

Notes on this clonotype: This may be a read error: a much more frequent sequence differs by one nucleotide. The rearrangement links TRBV5-4 to TRBJ2-7; TRBD2 matches at 13 bases. Trimming took 4 bases from V and 9 from J; bases not matched to a gene: 16. The CDR3 spans 17 residues. Germline V lookup: CDR1 SGHNT, CDR2 YYREEE (reference sequence). CDR3 protein: CASSLDGLAGVGGVQYF. The CDR3 DNA reads as TGTGCCAGCAGCCTGGATGGACTAGCGGGAGTTGGGGGCGTGCAGTACTTC.

This clonotype has a count of ten or more. The chain recombines TRBV6-6 with TRBJ2-7, with unresolved D. Looked up from germline, CDR1 is MNHNY and CDR2 is SVGAGI (reference sequence). CDR3 length: 15 amino acids. Trimming removed 2 bases from V and 3 bases from J, with 14 bases in between. CDR3 nucleotides: TGTGCCAGCAGTTACCTCTCGGAAAGGAGCTACGAGCAGTACTTC. It translates to CASSYLSERSYEQYF.

Concerning this clonotype itself: A much larger clone differs from this one at a single base, so this may be a read error. The chain has TRBV14 and TRBJ2-7; tentatively, D is TRBD1 (5 bases). The CDR3 has 14 amino acids. Trimming took off 2 bases at V and 4 bases at J, with 12 bases between the two ends. CDR1 is SGHDN and CDR2 is FVKESK in the germline V gene. The CDR3 nucleotides are TGTGCCAGCAGCCAAAGGGGCACCCATTACGAGCAGTACTTC. Amino acids: CASSQRGTHYEQYF.

The genes are TRBV11-2 and TRBJ2-1; 7 bases line up with TRBD2. The CDR3 is 15 amino acids. Trimming removed 5 bases from V and 8 bases from J; junction bases left unmatched: 12. CDR1 and CDR2 from the germline V gene are SGHAT and FQNNGV. CDR3 coding DNA: TGTGCCAGCAGCATGCCAGCGGGGTCGGTGGATGAGCAGTTCTTC. Its protein product is CASSMPAGSVDEQFF.

This sequence joins TRBV2 and TRBJ2-7; 11 bases map to TRBD2. Germline CDR1 reads SNHLY; CDR2 reads FYNNEI. This CDR3 comprises 15 residues. Trimming took 6 bases from V and 6 from J; bases not matched to a gene: 10. The CDR3 DNA sequence: TGTGCCAGCAGCCCTACTAGCGGGAGTAAAGGCGAGCAGTACTTC. Encoded protein: CASSPTSGSKGEQYF.

A note on this clonotype: A single base separates this from a much larger clone, so it may be a read error. The chain joins TRBV29-1 to TRBJ1-2; D is ambiguous. This CDR3 is 12 amino acids long. Germline V gene sequence: CDR1 SQVTM, CDR2 ANQGSEA. The CDR3 loop reads CSIDFGNYGYTF. The CDR3 nucleotides are TGCAGCATTGACTTTGGCAACTATGGCTACACCTTC.

For this clonotype: The junction does not match germline at one end; this may be a read error. The chain employs TRBV29-1 and TRBJ2-1, with TRBD2 as a possible D gene (5 bases). CDR1 is SQVTM, CDR2 ANQGSEA, per germline. The CDR3 consists of 13 residues. The CDR3, as DNA: TGTAGCGCCCAGCCTAGGGCCTACAATGAGCAGCTCTTC. This codes for CSAQPRAYNEQLF.

Comments on this clonotype: A read error may explain this, as a much larger clone is one base away. This chain joins TRBV10-2 and TRBJ1-2, with D perhaps TRBD1 (5 bases). The CDR3 is made up of 12 amino acids. The germline gives CDR1 WSHSY, CDR2 SAAADI. Trimming took 5 bases from V and 9 from J, leaving 13 bases between them. This CDR3 is CASSPDNLSYTF. The CDR3, as DNA: TGCGCCAGCAGTCCGGACAACCTCAGCTACACCTTC.

This clonotype is categorized as medium-sized (0.01 to 0.1%). This sequence joins TRBV12-5 and TRBJ2-1; no firm D call. There are 12 residues in the CDR3. V was shortened by 6 bases and J by 6 bases, with 9 bases between the two germline ends. CDR1 is LGHNT, CDR2 FRNRAP, per germline. The CDR3 protein is CASGTGGNEQFF. The CDR3 bases are TGTGCTAGTGGCACCGGCGGCAATGAGCAGTTCTTC.

This clonotype was observed a few times. The chain uses TRBV19 and TRBJ1-1, with 7 nucleotides matching TRBD1. The J segment lost 0 bases and the V segment lost 5 bases, leaving 15 bases of the junction unmatched. From germline, CDR1 is LNHDA and CDR2 SQIVND (reference sequence). This CDR3 region has 18 residues. CDR3 sequence: CASSAGTARVNMNTEAFF. CDR3 sequence (DNA): TGTGCCAGTAGTGCGGGGACAGCGAGAGTCAACATGAACACTGAAGCTTTCTTT.

The chain couples TRBV11-2 to TRBJ2-7; D tentatively fits TRBD1 or TRBD2 (6 bases each). The CDR3 runs 15 residues. Trimming shortened V by 0 bases and J by 7 bases, and 16 bases separated the two germline ends. The germline gives CDR1 SGHAT, CDR2 FQNNGV. In nucleotides, the CDR3 is TGTGCCAGCAGCTTAGATTCGGGGGCAGACTATGAGCAGTACTTC. Protein sequence: CASSLDSGADYEQYF.

As regards this clonotype: A read error may be the cause here, since a much bigger clone is one base away. V is TRBV6-6 and J is TRBJ2-1; D not certain. Germline CDR1 reads MNHNY; CDR2 reads SVGAGI (reference sequence). This CDR3 is 14 amino acids long. Deletions cut 7 bases from V and 6 bases from J, with 16 bases between. CDR3 amino acids: CASNSHTSSNEQFF. DNA of the CDR3: TGTGCCAGCAATTCGCATACGTCGAGCAATGAGCAGTTCTTC.

Of note for this clonotype: A junction boundary mismatches the germline segment, possibly from a read error. This chain links TRBV6-5 with TRBJ2-7, with a weak D call TRBD1 (5 bases). This CDR3 comprises 14 residues. Germline CDR1 is MNHEY and CDR2 is SVGAGI. This CDR3 is CVSSRENRPGPQYF. The CDR3 nucleotides are TGTGTCAGCAGCCGTGAGAATCGGCCAGGGCCGCAGTACTTC.

The V call is TRBV6-6, the J call TRBJ2-1, with D uncertain. Germline lookup yields CDR1 MNHNY and CDR2 SVGAGI (reference sequence). The CDR3 is 16 amino acids. V dropped 6 bases and J dropped 3 bases, with 18 bases sitting between them. The CDR3 sequence is CASRPYIESSYNEQFF. CDR3 nucleotide sequence: TGTGCCAGCAGGCCCTATATAGAATCAAGCTACAATGAGCAGTTCTTC.

This chain joins TRBV28 and TRBJ1-5, with D unclear. The CDR3 has 12 residues. Between the trimmed V and J ends, which lost 9 bases and 7 bases, there was a span of 13 bases. Germline V CDR1 and CDR2: MDHEN, SYDVKM. The CDR3 DNA follows: TGTGCCAGTCGAAACTACGGCCAGCCCCAGCATTTT. It translates to CASRNYGQPQHF.

The chain uses TRBV20-1 and TRBJ2-7; D possibly corresponds to TRBD2 (5 bases). CDR1 is DFQATT and CDR2 is SNEGSKA in the germline V gene (reference sequence). Trimming took off 6 bases at V and 5 bases at J, with 14 bases between the two ends. This CDR3 is 12 amino acids long. The CDR3 sequence is CSARRGFDEQYF. The CDR3, as DNA: TGCAGTGCCAGGAGAGGGTTTGACGAGCAGTACTTC.